Shown below are 17 T cell receptor beta chains from a single sample sequenced in a study of blood T cells in healthy people across ages. Using a J-beta primer mix together with a sample-barcoded 5' primer, a second PCR was run for roughly 6 to 11 cycles. TCRdb re-derived calls from the 5' RACE reads in MiXCR, one entry per CDR3 protein. The data hold approximately 400,000 distinct CDR3 sequences, with 52% observed a single time. The sample comprised blood. The origin of the receptors is a man in his sixties in good health.

The gene calls are TRBV29-1 and TRBJ1-1; perhaps TRBD1 as D (5 bases). CDR3 length: 12 residues. Trimming left V 6 bases short and J 5 bases short, with 13 bases between. Germline CDR1 and CDR2: SQVTM and ANQGSEA. The CDR3 bases are TGCAGCGTAACAGGTAGCAATACTGAAGCTTTCTTT. Protein product: CSVTGSNTEAFF. Based on the CDR3 plus reference TRBV29-1 and TRBJ1-1, the full variable domain is SAVISQKPSRDICQRGTSLTIQCQVDSQVTMMFWYRQQPGQSLTLIATANQGSEATYESGFVIDKFPISRPNLTFSTLTVSNMSPEDSSIYLCSVTGSNTEAFFGQGTRLTVV.

The chain carries TRBV7-9 and TRBJ1-2, with D perhaps matching TRBD1 (6 bases). V was pared by 5 bases and J by 13 bases, with 17 bases between. The CDR3 has 12 amino acids. Per germline, CDR1 SEHNR and CDR2 FQNEAQ (reference sequence). The CDR3 protein is CASSPLGALGTF. The CDR3 nucleotides are TGTGCCAGCAGCCCCCTGGGGGCCCTGGGCACCTTC.

The chain joins TRBV11-2 to TRBJ2-7; weak D call: TRBD2 (7 bases). CDR1 is SGHAT and CDR2 is FQNNGV in the germline V gene. This CDR3 has 15 residues. V lost 2 bases to trimming and J lost 5 bases, with 16 bases between them. The CDR3 sequence is CASSLSVGGANEQYF. CDR3 DNA: TGTGCCAGCAGCTTATCAGTGGGGGGGGCGAACGAGCAGTACTTC.

The J gene is TRBJ2-7, the V gene TRBV28; the D gene could be TRBD1 or TRBD2 (7 bases each). CDR3 length: 15 residues. Deletions cut 5 bases from V and 4 bases from J, with 18 bases between. From germline, CDR1 is MDHEN and CDR2 SYDVKM. The CDR3: CASSPGGGLIYEQYF. The CDR3 nucleotides read TGTGCCAGCAGTCCAGGGGGGGGATTGATTTACGAGCAGTACTTC.

As for this clonotype: This clone may be a read error of a much larger clone one base away. CDR3 coding DNA: TGCAGTGGTCTAGCCCGGACTAGCGAGTACAATGAGCAGTACTTC. Amino acids: CSGLARTSEYNEQYF. This chain joins TRBV20-1 and TRBJ2-5; 9 positions agree with TRBD2. V gave up 7 bases and J gave up 11 bases; unmatched junction bases: 20. The V gene's germline CDR1 is DFQATT and CDR2 SNEGSKA (reference sequence). The CDR3 extends over 15 amino acids.

This clonotype showed up just once. CDR3 loop: CSVNGLAAETQYF. As DNA, the CDR3 is TGCAGTGTCAACGGACTAGCGGCGGAGACCCAGTACTTC. The V and J genes are TRBV20-1 and TRBJ2-7, with TRBD2 identical over 10 bases. The tail of the sequence fits TRBJ2-5 better, so the J call may be wrong. Germline values: CDR1 DFQATT, CDR2 SNEGSKA (reference sequence). CDR3 size: 13 residues.

This chain connects TRBV5-1 to TRBJ2-5; 8 bases match TRBD1. Germline CDR1 SGHRS, CDR2 YFSETQ. This CDR3 region has 14 residues. J lost 1 base, V lost 6 bases, and 5 bases had no gene match. CDR3 in DNA: TGCGCCAGCAAACAGGGGGTCGCCCAAGAGACCCAGTACTTC. Translated: CASKQGVAQETQYF.

J is TRBJ2-1 and V is TRBV12-5; D possibly corresponds to TRBD1 (5 bases). Matching the DNA end better, TRBJ2-7 makes the J call doubtful. This CDR3 is 15 amino acids long. Germline values: CDR1 LGHNT, CDR2 FRNRAP. The CDR3 coding sequence is TGTGCTAGTGGTTGGGGCGGCAGGGCCGACAATGAGCAGTACTTC. As protein: CASGWGGRADNEQYF.

In this sample, this clonotype turned up a few times. This chain uses TRBV7-9 with TRBJ2-4; 13 positions match TRBD2. V shed 4 bases, J shed 14 bases, and the junction held 5 bases outside the gene matches. Germline CDR1 reads SEHNR; CDR2 reads FQNEAQ (reference sequence). The CDR3 extends over 13 amino acids. The CDR3 spells CASSYGTSGAKYF. The CDR3, as DNA: TGTGCCAGCAGCTACGGGACTAGCGGGGCAAAGTACTTC.

This rearrangement joins TRBV29-1 to TRBJ1-2, with TRBD1 matching over 10 bases. From germline, CDR1 is SQVTM and CDR2 ANQGSEA. V lost 5 bases to trimming and J lost 5 bases; unmatched junction nucleotides: 11. The length of the CDR3 is 15 residues. CDR3 residues: CSVSNRDRGGYGYTF. In DNA form, the CDR3 reads TGCAGCGTTTCAAACCGGGACAGGGGAGGGTATGGCTACACCTTC.

The chain has TRBV28 and TRBJ1-2; 7 nucleotides align to TRBD1. With V trimmed by 1 base and J by 4 bases, 3 bases remained unmatched. The CDR3 has 14 residues. Germline assignment: CDR1 MDHEN and CDR2 SYDVKM. The CDR3 spells CASSLSTGTYGYTF. Here the CDR3 DNA reads TGTGCCAGCAGTTTATCGACAGGGACCTATGGCTACACCTTC.

The chain couples TRBV6-6 to TRBJ1-4; D is uncertain. The CDR3 sequence is 12 residues long. Trimming stripped 7 bases from V and 8 bases from J, with 11 bases between. The germline CDR1 and CDR2 sequences are MNHNY and SVGAGI (reference sequence). CDR3 sequence reads: CASMRPKEKLFF. Here the CDR3 DNA reads TGTGCCAGCATGCGGCCGAAGGAAAAACTGTTTTTT.

This clonotype was observed at least ten times. This chain uses TRBV11-2 with TRBJ2-7; the match to TRBD1 covers 9 bases. V lost 2 bases, J lost 4 bases, and 6 bases stayed unmatched. There are 15 residues in the CDR3. Germline V CDR1 and CDR2: SGHAT, FQNNGV. CDR3: CASSLTGTGLYEQYF. The CDR3 DNA is TGTGCCAGCAGCTTAACCGGGACAGGGCTTTACGAGCAGTACTTC.

The V call is TRBV24-1, the J call TRBJ1-1; TRBD1 might be the D (6 bases). V lost 7 bases and J lost 7, with 15 bases in between. In germline, CDR1 is KGHDR, CDR2 SFDVKD. The CDR3 length is 13 residues. The DNA for the CDR3 is TGTGCCACCAGACATACAGGGACTGGTGAAGCTTTCTTT. Translated, it gives CATRHTGTGEAFF.

The chain couples TRBV7-8 to TRBJ2-5; D gene unclear. V shed 1 base and J shed 5 bases, with 8 bases lying between them. The germline V gene has CDR1 SGHVS and CDR2 FQNEAQ. The CDR3 is 13 residues long. CDR3 nucleotides: TGTGCCAGCAGCTTAGGTTCGCGGGAGACCCAGTACTTC. Residues: CASSLGSRETQYF.

This rearrangement joins TRBV6-4 to TRBJ1-2; TRBD1 matches at 7 bases. The CDR3 has 13 amino acids. V shed 6 bases, J shed 4 bases, and the junction held 5 bases outside the gene matches. Germline V gene lookup returns CDR1 MRHNA and CDR2 SNTAGT. The CDR3 sequence: CASRETGAYGYTF. CDR3 DNA: TGTGCCAGCAGGGAAACAGGGGCCTATGGCTACACCTTC.

This clonotype was counted between two and nine times. The chain combines TRBV7-3 with TRBJ2-2; no clear D. CDR3 length: 14 residues. From germline, CDR1 is SGHTA and CDR2 FQGTGA. Trimming removed 1 base at V and 5 bases at J, with 8 bases between. CDR3 sequence reads: CASSLKALTGELFF. The CDR3, as DNA: TGTGCCAGCAGCTTAAAAGCGCTAACCGGGGAGCTGTTTTTT.